This TCR beta chain appears in the sequencing data of a study of blood T cell repertoires in COVID-19. This table comes from immunoSEQ multiplex PCR, and its TCRdb copy is limited to in-frame clones, with some not included. The sample lists 65,000 to 90,000 clones, 80% to 90% occurring once. The CDR3 runs 15 residues. The germline V gene encodes CDR1 MNHEY and CDR2 SVGEGT. The V gene end was trimmed by 5 bases and the J gene end by 7 bases; junction bases not matched to a gene: 10. Sample: peripheral blood. The J gene is TRBJ1-1, the V gene TRBV6-2 or TRBV6-3; 10 bases are a match to TRBD1. This receptor was identified in a man aged 80 or over with COVID-19, enrolled during active disease. The CDR3 DNA sequence: TGTGCCAGCAGTCACCCAAGACAGGGGGCGATTGAAGCTTTCTTT. It is translated as CASSHPRQGAIEAFF.